The T cell receptor beta chain described here comes from a study of vaccination and CD4 T cells after COVID-19. Whole-study findings and limits: Post-vaccination, and not before, a median roughly 86% of reactive clones appeared in convalescent patients.

With the Oncomine TCR Beta short-read assay, DNA from cultured CD4+ T cells was sequenced. TCRdb used MiXCR to reprocess the PCR reads, holding one entry per CDR3 protein. Of about 23,000 distinct CDR3 sequences listed, about 35% were seen once; the top ten hold 8.6%. This clonotype is a singleton in its sample. Its antigen is not identified. Germline CDR1 SGDLS, CDR2 YYNGEE. The ends were cut back, 4 bases at V and 3 bases at J, with 16 bases in the middle. The CDR3 spans 15 residues. The time point was: late sampling 161 to 241 days after vaccination in three convalescent patients. Treatment meaning: roughly 10-day PBMC culture with coronavirus spike peptide pools or control peptides (ViraFEST assay). All positive PCR tests were dated between March and December 2020, predating US Alpha, Beta and Delta variants. These CD4+ T cells came from roughly eleven-day cultures by negative selection.

The chain joins TRBV9 to TRBJ1-2; D might be TRBD1 (6 bases). The receptor was isolated from a human donor who had recovered from COVID-19. The starting material was CD4+ T cells from blood, cultured in vitro, obtained about 7 months after SARS-CoV-2 vaccination. CDR3 in DNA: TGTGCCAGCAGCCCCGGGACACCTCGTCACTATGGCTACACCTTC. It translates to CASSPGTPRHYGYTF.